The present T cell receptor beta chain was sequenced within a study of T cells after posttransplantation cyclophosphamide. Study results and caveats: Donor-recipient repertoire similarity was low at 1-2 months, rising over year one. Skin or GI-infiltrating T cells shared few TRB sequences with blood. Recipient CMV seropositivity and CMV reactivation strongly tracked TRB clonality.

Control samples came 1 year after myeloablative marrow transplants with methotrexate plus calcineurin inhibitor. As to this clone: The antigen remains undetermined.

Libraries were prepared by immunoSEQ multiplex PCR; TCRdb keeps only in-frame clonotypes and omits some of them. The sample contains 15,000 to 20,000 clones, roughly 84% of which appear only once. The CDR3 extends over 17 amino acids. CDR1 is MNHEY and CDR2 is SMNVEV in the germline V gene (reference sequence). Trimming at V came to 3 bases and at J to 0 bases, leaving 11 bases not matched to a gene. The V call is TRBV27, the J call TRBJ2-7; 7 nucleotides line up with TRBD2. The receptor was isolated from a male patient aged 45 to 59 who received an allogeneic stem cell transplant from an unrelated donor, was CMV-positive, and had chronic GVHD only. Some T cells may have originated in the graft donor. The specimen comprised PBMCs, sampled after an allogeneic stem cell transplant with a calcineurin inhibitor and methotrexate. DNA of the CDR3: TGTGCCAGCAGTTTCTCCTGGGCTAGCGGAAGCTCCTACGAGCAGTACTTC. It encodes CASSFSWASGSSYEQYF.